This is a list of T cell receptor beta chains from one sample in a study of T cell responses to AZD1222 COVID-19 vaccine. Some clones are missing from TCRdb's copy, which holds only in-frame ones; the method was immunoSEQ multiplex PCR. The table lists approximately 100,000 clones, 90% of them singletons, with 1.3% in the top ten. The sequenced sample was peripheral blood, obtained on day 0 of AZD1222 vaccination. These receptors were obtained from an adult in good health. Both conserved end residues are part of each CDR3. A D gene is named only where the DNA matches it firmly. Size is stated for part of the rows, as once, few or many counts, or as a class when the clone is expanded.

CDR3 length	D gene	J gene	clone size	V gene	CDR3 protein	CDR3 DNA
16	-	TRBJ2-1	-	TRBV5-1	CASSLEGAELYNEQFF	TGCGCCAGCAGCTTGGAAGGAGCCGAGCTATACAATGAGCAGTTCTTC
14	-	TRBJ1-1	-	TRBV4-2	CASSHLDRNTEAFF	TGTGCCAGCAGCCACCTGGACAGGAACACTGAAGCTTTCTTT
15	-	TRBJ1-2	-	TRBV28	CASREGSWGTYGYTF	TGTGCCAGCAGGGAGGGGAGTTGGGGAACCTATGGCTACACCTTC
13	-	TRBJ1-5	few	TRBV12-3/TRBV12-4	CASTLGQHQPQHF	TGTGCCAGCACCTTAGGACAGCATCAGCCCCAGCATTTT
14	-	TRBJ2-1	-	TRBV3-1/TRBV3-2	CASSHGTKNYEQFF	TGTGCCAGCAGCCATGGGACCAAGAACTATGAGCAGTTCTTC
13	-	TRBJ2-3	few	TRBV6-6	CASSRRGSDTQYF	TGTGCCAGCAGCCGAAGGGGGTCAGATACGCAGTATTTT
16	-	TRBJ1-5	-	TRBV27	CASSKYPGISNQPQHF	TGTGCCAGCAGCAAATACCCGGGGATTAGCAATCAGCCCCAGCATTTT
14	TRBD2	TRBJ2-5	-	TRBV19	CASSLMGGEETQYF	TGTGCCAGCAGTCTAATGGGGGGGGAGGAGACCCAGTACTTC
12	TRBD1	TRBJ1-1	-	TRBV2	CASSLRQGGAFF	TGTGCCAGCAGTCTGCGACAGGGTGGAGCTTTCTTT
14	-	TRBJ1-2	once	TRBV11-1	CASSLSPFRDGYTF	TGTGCCAGCAGCTTAAGCCCCTTCCGGGACGGCTACACCTTC
14	-	TRBJ1-5	once	TRBV4-1	CASSQGPGLQPQHF	TGCGCCAGCAGCCAAGGTCCAGGGCTACAGCCCCAGCATTTT
15	-	TRBJ2-5	-	TRBV5-4	CASSLVGTKQETQYF	TGTGCCAGCAGCTTGGTAGGGACGAAACAAGAGACCCAGTACTTC
14	-	TRBJ2-1	-	TRBV27	CASTGGRTYNEQFF	TGTGCCAGCACCGGGGGCCGCACCTACAATGAGCAGTTCTTC
16	TRBD2	TRBJ2-3	-	TRBV29-1	CSVHWVAGESTDTQYF	TGCAGCGTTCACTGGGTCGCGGGGGAGAGCACAGATACGCAGTATTTT
15	-	TRBJ1-3	-	TRBV5-3	CARSLGARSGNTIYF	TGTGCCAGAAGCTTGGGCGCCCGCTCTGGAAACACCATATATTTT
14	-	TRBJ2-5	-	TRBV10-3	CAAARSEIQETQYF	TGTGCCGCAGCGAGGTCGGAGATCCAAGAGACCCAGTACTTC
13	TRBD1	TRBJ1-2	-	TRBV7-9	CASSGGQYYGYTF	TGTGCCAGCAGCGGGGGACAGTACTATGGCTACACCTTC
14	-	TRBJ1-2	-	TRBV28	CASSLGGGRYGYTF	TGTGCCAGCAGTTTGGGGGGGGGCCGATATGGCTACACCTTC
17	-	TRBJ2-4	-	TRBV12-1	CASSLRPGWGAKNIQYF	TGTGCCAGCAGCCTACGCCCGGGATGGGGTGCCAAAAACATTCAGTACTTC
13	-	TRBJ2-7	-	TRBV2	CASTPRRAYEQYF	TGTGCCAGCACACCACGACGGGCCTACGAGCAGTACTTC
17	TRBD1	TRBJ2-5	-	TRBV4-1	CASSQGHNRGLKETQYF	TGCGCCAGCAGCCAAGGCCATAACAGGGGGTTGAAGGAGACCCAGTACTTC
15	-	TRBJ2-7	-	TRBV11-2	CASSLGTLEAYEQYF	TGTGCCAGCAGCCTGGGGACGTTAGAGGCCTACGAGCAGTACTTC
16	-	TRBJ2-5	-	TRBV4-2	CASSQLAGRRGETQYF	TGTGCCAGCAGCCAGTTAGCGGGCCGGAGGGGGGAGACCCAGTACTTC
14	-	TRBJ2-7	once	TRBV3-1/TRBV3-2	CASSQGSLDYEQYF	TGTGCCAGCAGCCAAGGTTCACTGGACTACGAGCAGTACTTC
15	-	TRBJ1-5	-	TRBV5-6	CASSFGTASNQPQHF	TGTGCCAGCAGCTTTGGGACGGCTAGCAATCAGCCCCAGCATTTT
13	-	TRBJ1-1	-	TRBV3-1/TRBV3-2	CASSQDGQTEAFF	TGTGCCAGCAGCCAAGATGGCCAAACTGAAGCTTTCTTT
17	-	TRBJ1-5	-	TRBV28	CASRIAGSSGGNQPQHF	TGTGCCAGCAGAATAGCGGGCTCGTCTGGGGGCAATCAGCCCCAGCATTTT
14	-	TRBJ1-2	-	TRBV7-9	CASSKSPQTIGYTF	TGTGCCAGCAGCAAGAGCCCCCAAACTATCGGCTACACCTTC
12	-	TRBJ1-1	-	TRBV30	CAWSVSRTEAFF	TGTGCCTGGAGTGTATCCAGGACTGAAGCTTTCTTT
16	-	TRBJ1-4	-	TRBV4-2	CASSQVIVGGNEKLFF	TGTGCCAGCAGCCAAGTGATTGTAGGGGGGAATGAAAAACTGTTTTTT
13	-	TRBJ1-3	-	TRBV12-3/TRBV12-4	CASSSTAGNTIYF	TGTGCCAGCAGTTCGACCGCTGGAAACACCATATATTTT
15	-	TRBJ1-5	-	TRBV28	CASTPDLGGRRPQHF	TGTGCCAGCACCCCCGATTTGGGGGGGAGGAGGCCCCAGCATTTT
13	-	TRBJ2-3	-	TRBV3-1/TRBV3-2	CASSQGPMDTQYF	TGTGCCAGCAGCCAAGGACCAATGGATACGCAGTATTTT